What follows describes a single T cell receptor (beta chain). The authors reverse transcribed roughly 0.5 to 1 ug RNA with random hexamers. Amplification of TCR beta CDR3 was carried out by immunoSEQ multiplex PCR, which covered 54 Vbeta and 13 Jbeta segments. TCRdb reanalysed the immunoSEQ multiplex PCR reads using MiXCR and keeps one entry per CDR3 protein. The table lists some 150,000 distinct CDR3 sequences, 94% of them singletons, with about 0.25% in the top ten. The sample belongs to a study of CD8 T cells in Susac syndrome. Sequencing of TCR beta was performed on blood CD8+ and CD4+ T cells. CDR1 and CDR2 (germline): PRHDT, FYEKMQ (reference sequence). Trimming cost V 2 bases and J 2 bases, with 10 bases left between them. The CDR3 loop spans 14 amino acids.

This rearrangement joins TRBV13 to TRBJ2-7, with D possibly matching TRBD2 (5 bases). This receptor was identified in a human donor in good health. Material for sequencing was CD8+ T cells from PBMCs. DNA of the CDR3: TGTGCCAGCAGCTTACCTAGCCAACCCTACGAGCAGTACTTC. Amino acid sequence: CASSLPSQPYEQYF.